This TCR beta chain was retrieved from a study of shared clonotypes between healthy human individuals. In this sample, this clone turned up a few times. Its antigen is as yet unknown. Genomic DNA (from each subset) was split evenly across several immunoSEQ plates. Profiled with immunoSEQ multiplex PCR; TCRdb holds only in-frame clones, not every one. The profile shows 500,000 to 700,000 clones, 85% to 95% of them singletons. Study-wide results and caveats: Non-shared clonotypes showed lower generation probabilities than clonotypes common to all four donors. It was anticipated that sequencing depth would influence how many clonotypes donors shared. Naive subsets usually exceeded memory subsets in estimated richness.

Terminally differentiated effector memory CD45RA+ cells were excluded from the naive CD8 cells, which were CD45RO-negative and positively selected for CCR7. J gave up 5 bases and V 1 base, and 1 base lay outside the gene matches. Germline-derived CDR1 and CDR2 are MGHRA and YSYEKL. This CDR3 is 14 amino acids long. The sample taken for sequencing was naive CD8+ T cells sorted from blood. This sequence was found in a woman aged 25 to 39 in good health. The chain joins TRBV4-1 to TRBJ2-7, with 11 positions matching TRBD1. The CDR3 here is CASSQGTGGDEQYF. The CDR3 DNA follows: TGCGCCAGCAGCCAAGGGACAGGGGGCGACGAGCAGTACTTC.